A single T cell receptor beta chain is shown here with its context. The antigen remains unidentified. TCRdb analysed the 5' RACE reads with MiXCR anew, one entry per CDR3 protein. The sample holds hundreds of thousands of distinct CDR3 sequences, around 3.9% seen once. The data stem from a study of T cells after yellow fever vaccination. Study-level background: Preparation of the low-cell-number fractions used SMART-Seq v4 Ultra Low Input. Overall study findings and caveats: Most primary-vaccination clones reappeared after the booster (approximately 95% CD4, approximately 88% CD8). Peaking faster, on day 5 versus 15, the secondary response was nonetheless weaker.

The clonotype comes from a man aged 18-30 years who received the YFV17D yellow fever vaccine. Sequencing was performed on PBMCs, taken on the day of the yellow fever booster vaccination.

CDR3: CASSAFQGQPYNEQFF. CDR3 nucleotide sequence: TGTGCCAGCAGCGCATTTCAGGGACAGCCTTACAATGAGCAGTTCTTC. The chain uses TRBV3-1 and TRBJ2-1; 7 nucleotides match TRBD1. The germline V gene encodes CDR1 LGHDT and CDR2 YNNKEL (reference sequence). V trimming: 5 bases; J trimming: 4 bases; junction bases outside the gene matches: 11. The CDR3 length is 16 residues.